The 25 T cell receptor beta chains presented below share a single source sample, sequenced in a study of molecular identifiers for immune sequencing clone quantification. TCRdb analysed the PCR reads with MiXCR anew, one entry per CDR3 protein. The sample carries more than 85,000 distinct CDR3 sequences, about 35% recorded once. Source material: naive CD8+ T cells from blood, with Jurkat cell RNA spiked in. Noted subset: FACS-sorted CD8+CD4-CCR7+CD45RA+ naive T cells. These receptor sequences come from a human donor in good health. Some libraries in this study had Jurkat cell RNA spiked in.

This clonotype was found a few times. The rearrangement links TRBV6-5 to TRBJ1-1; 8 nucleotides align to TRBD1. Per germline, CDR1 MNHEY and CDR2 SVGAGI. The CDR3 totals 15 residues. V lost 4 bases, J lost 2 bases, and 6 bases stayed unmatched. The CDR3 DNA is TGTGCCAGCAGTTTCGGGACAGGACTAAACACTGAAGCTTTCTTT. As protein: CASSFGTGLNTEAFF.

This clonotype showed up just a few times. This rearrangement joins TRBV20-1 to TRBJ2-3, with D perhaps TRBD1 (6 bases). V was cut by 6 bases and J by 5 bases, with 12 bases left in between. This CDR3 has 12 amino acids. Germline CDR1 and CDR2: DFQATT and SNEGSKA (reference sequence). The CDR3 DNA reads TGCAGTGCAGAAGAACAGGGAGATACGCAGTATTTT. Protein: CSAEEQGDTQYF.

The CDR3 sequence: CAAKSEYTGELFF. The CDR3 bases are TGTGCCGCGAAGAGCGAGTACACCGGGGAGCTGTTTTTT. This chain links TRBV3-1 with TRBJ2-2; no definite D call. V was shortened by 11 bases and J by 3 bases, with 13 bases between the two germline ends. Germline lookup yields CDR1 LGHDT and CDR2 YNNKEL (reference sequence). The CDR3 has 13 amino acids.

This clonotype was seen repeatedly, ten times or more. This rearrangement joins TRBV7-8 to TRBJ2-5, with 14 bases that match TRBD2. There are 15 residues in the CDR3. The V segment lost 5 bases and the J segment 10 bases; nucleotides outside the gene matches: 9. From germline, CDR1 is SGHVS and CDR2 FQNEAQ. CDR3 protein: CASSIPGLAGVGQYF. The CDR3 DNA reads as TGTGCCAGCAGCATCCCGGGACTAGCGGGAGTTGGCCAGTACTTC.

In this sample, this clonotype turned up many times. The V gene is TRBV7-2, the J gene TRBJ2-3, with D perhaps matching TRBD2 (6 bases). The CDR3 is made up of 15 amino acids. Trimming left V 3 bases short and J 0 bases short, with 10 bases between. The germline V gene has CDR1 SGHTA and CDR2 FQGNSA. The CDR3 spells CASSFSSASTDTQYF. Written as DNA, the CDR3 is TGTGCCAGCAGCTTTTCTAGCGCGAGCACAGATACGCAGTATTTT.

The table lists this clonotype with a few counts. This chain connects TRBV3-1 to TRBJ2-7; 13 bases fit TRBD2. The CDR3 totals 15 residues. V gave up 4 bases and J gave up 5 bases; unmatched junction bases: 5. Per the germline V gene, CDR1 is LGHDT and CDR2 is YNNKEL (reference sequence). Here the CDR3 DNA reads TGTGCCAGCAGCCCGGGACTAGCGGGACGGGACGAGCAGTACTTC. Protein product: CASSPGLAGRDEQYF.

The V call is TRBV5-6, the J call TRBJ2-5, with D hard to call. The CDR3 has 12 amino acids. CDR1 is SGHDT and CDR2 is YYEEEE in the germline V gene. Trimming pared 0 bases from V and 5 bases from J, leaving 5 bases between. The CDR3 DNA reads TGTGCCAGCAGCTTGGTCGGTGAGACCCAGTACTTC. It yields the protein CASSLVGETQYF.

At least ten counts were recorded for this clonotype. The V call is TRBV29-1, the J call TRBJ2-7; D possibly corresponds to TRBD2 (6 bases). Trimming shortened V by 7 bases and J by 0 bases, and 19 bases separated the two germline ends. The CDR3 spans 15 residues. Germline assignment: CDR1 SQVTM and CDR2 ANQGSEA. The CDR3, as DNA: TGCAGCGCTGGTGGGCCTAGCGTTAGCTCCTACGAGCAGTACTTC. Its translation: CSAGGPSVSSYEQYF.

The rearrangement uses TRBV5-1 and TRBJ1-5; D gene uncertain. The CDR3 spans 14 residues. Germline loops: CDR1 SGHRS, CDR2 YFSETQ. CDR3 nucleotide sequence: TGCCCACCCCCGTTGGTCCGGAGCAATCAGCCCCAGCATTTT. Translated, it gives CPPPLVRSNQPQHF.

The chain has TRBV11-2 and TRBJ1-6; the D gene is possibly TRBD1 (6 bases). Germline V gives CDR1 SGHAT, CDR2 FQNNGV. Trimming cost V 5 bases and J 10 bases, with 18 bases left between them. The CDR3 has 15 amino acids. The CDR3 is CASSIDRSDGSPLHF. The DNA for the CDR3 is TGTGCCAGCAGCATCGACAGGAGCGATGGATCACCCCTCCACTTT.

The gene calls are TRBV7-8 and TRBJ2-3, with TRBD2 identical over 7 bases. The CDR3 is 17 residues long. V shed 5 bases and J 5 bases; nucleotides not matched to a gene: 16. CDR1 SGHVS and CDR2 FQNEAQ come from the germline V gene. The CDR3 coding sequence is TGTGCCAGCAGCCCCGGACTAGAAGGTATTGGAGGAGATACGCAGTATTTT. This encodes CASSPGLEGIGGDTQYF.

This clonotype was counted only a few times. The chain joins TRBV2 to TRBJ2-5; D call uncertain. Trimming removed 5 bases at V and 3 bases at J, with 10 bases between. Looked up from germline, CDR1 is SNHLY and CDR2 is FYNNEI. The CDR3 runs to 13 residues. CDR3 sequence (DNA): TGTGCCAGCAGTATATCTAGGGAAGAGACCCAGTACTTC. Translating it yields CASSISREETQYF.

About this clonotype itself: This clone may be a read error of a much larger clone one base away. J is TRBJ2-4 and V is TRBV4-1; no firm D call. The CDR3 contains 15 residues. Germline V lookup: CDR1 MGHRA, CDR2 YSYEKL. The CDR3 DNA reads as TGCGCCAGCCGCCAAGAAATTGGCCAGCCAAACATTCAGTACTTC. Translation: CASRQEIGQPNIQYF.

The CDR3 nucleotides are TGTGCCAGCAATTCCACCGCCGGGGAGCTGTTTTTT. Protein sequence: CASNSTAGELFF. This rearrangement joins TRBV7-6 to TRBJ2-2; D is unresolved. V lost 7 bases and J lost 6, with 9 bases in between. CDR1 is SGHVS and CDR2 is FNYEAQ in the germline V gene. The CDR3 is 12 amino acids.

This clonotype was counted a few times. This chain uses TRBV28 with TRBJ2-7, with 9 bases lining up with TRBD1. CDR3 length: 15 amino acids. V lost 6 bases to trimming and J lost 2 bases; unmatched junction nucleotides: 8. Germline assignment: CDR1 MDHEN and CDR2 SYDVKM. The CDR3 DNA follows: TGTGCCAGCAGCGAAACAGGGGGCGACCCCTACGAGCAGTACTTC. Translation gives CASSETGGDPYEQYF.

The chain combines TRBV7-6 with TRBJ2-4; no clear D. Trimming left V 7 bases short and J 8 bases short, with 15 bases between. The CDR3 contains 13 residues. The germline CDR1 and CDR2 sequences are SGHVS and FNYEAQ. CDR3 residues: CASTPPNSDIQYF. The CDR3, as DNA: TGTGCCAGCACCCCCCCTAATTCAGACATTCAGTACTTC.

This clonotype appeared many times. As DNA, the CDR3 is TGTGCCAGCAGCGGACTAGGGATTTCTGGGGAGCTGTTTTTT. Translated, it gives CASSGLGISGELFF. V is TRBV28 and J is TRBJ2-2, with 7 bases that match TRBD2. CDR1 and CDR2 (germline): MDHEN, SYDVKM. The trim removed 6 bases at V and 8 bases at J, leaving 9 bases unmatched. This CDR3 is built from 14 residues.

This chain links TRBV7-2 with TRBJ2-7; possible D gene TRBD2, 7 bases. From germline, CDR1 is SGHTA and CDR2 FQGNSA. The CDR3 contains 15 residues. The V end was cut by 5 bases, the J end by 0 bases, with 14 bases between. CDR3 sequence reads: CASSPEGGSSYEQYF. In nucleotides, the CDR3 is TGTGCCAGCAGCCCCGAGGGGGGGAGCTCCTACGAGCAGTACTTC.

This clonotype was picked up many times. The chain joins TRBV7-8 to TRBJ1-4; D not certain. V was cut by 1 base and J by 3 bases, with 21 bases left in between. Germline values: CDR1 SGHVS, CDR2 FQNEAQ. CDR3 size: 19 residues. CDR3: CASSLVREGSLASNEKLFF. CDR3 DNA sequence: TGTGCCAGCAGCTTAGTCCGTGAGGGTTCTCTTGCGTCTAATGAAAAACTGTTTTTT. Combining the CDR3 with reference TRBV7-8 and TRBJ1-4 gives the whole variable domain GAGVSQSPRYKVAKRGQDVALRCDPISGHVSLFWYQQALGQGPEFLTYFQNEAQLDKSGLPSDRFFAERPEGSVSTLKIQRTQQEDSAVYLCASSLVREGSLASNEKLFFGSGTQLSVL.

With regard to this clonotype: It may be a read error: a sequence one base away is much more abundant. This chain joins TRBV5-6 and TRBJ2-7; no clear D gene. Germline CDR1 SGHDT, CDR2 YYEEEE. The length of the CDR3 is 14 residues. The CDR3 is CASSLGSTTYVQYF. The CDR3 nucleotides read TGTGCCAGCAGCTTGGGTAGCACTACCTACGTGCAGTACTTC.

Many counts were recorded for this clonotype. CDR3 loop: CASSETLYGYTF. CDR3 DNA: TGTGCCAGCAGTGAGACACTCTATGGCTACACCTTC. The V and J genes are TRBV2 and TRBJ1-2; D unresolved. Germline-derived CDR1 and CDR2 are SNHLY and FYNNEI. This CDR3 is 12 amino acids long. Trimming took 3 bases from V and 4 from J, leaving 6 bases between them. Full variable domain (remainder filled in from reference TRBV2 and TRBJ1-2): EPEVTQTPSHQVTQMGQEVILRCVPISNHLYFYWYRQILGQKVEFLVSFYNNEISEKSEIFDDQFSVERPDGSNFTLKIRSTKLEDSAMYFCASSETLYGYTFGSGTRLTVV.

This clonotype was seen more than once but under ten times. The CDR3 DNA sequence: TGTGCCAGCCATCCTAGGGGACAGAGCACAGATACGCAGTATTTT. Translation gives CASHPRGQSTDTQYF. This chain uses TRBV6-1 with TRBJ2-3; TRBD1 aligns across 7 bases. The germline V gene has CDR1 MNHNS and CDR2 SASEGT. Losses at the gene ends were 8 bases for V and 0 bases for J; bases not matched to a gene: 8. CDR3 length equals 15 residues.

This clonotype was found a few times. The J gene is TRBJ2-5, the V gene TRBV9; TRBD1 might be the D (6 bases). The length of the CDR3 is 15 residues. Per the germline V gene, CDR1 is SGDLS and CDR2 is YYNGEE. With 4 bases removed from V and 2 bases from J, the gap between germline ends came to 15 bases. CDR3 bases: TGTGCCAGCAGCCCACCCCAGGGGCGTCAAGAGACCCAGTACTTC. Protein product: CASSPPQGRQETQYF.

In the case of this clonotype: Possible read error: a much larger clone is one base away. The chain combines TRBV13 with TRBJ2-6; D is possibly TRBD1 (5 bases). The CDR3 sequence is 17 residues long. Germline V gene data show CDR1 as PRHDT and CDR2 as FYEKMQ (reference sequence). The germline V and J ends were trimmed by 1 base and 2 bases, with 12 bases remaining between them. Here the CDR3 reads CASSLAGAVTGANVLTF. In nucleotides, the CDR3 is TGTGCCAGCAGCTTAGCTGGGGCGGTAACTGGGGCCAACGTCCTGACTTTC.

The chain employs TRBV11-2 and TRBJ2-1; 8 bases fit TRBD1. This CDR3 comprises 14 residues. The germline CDR1 and CDR2 sequences are SGHAT and FQNNGV. V was pared by 5 bases and J by 7 bases, with 7 bases of the junction left unmatched. In DNA, the CDR3 is TGTGCCAGCAGCCCAGACAGGGGTTGGAATGAGCAGTTCTTC. It specifies CASSPDRGWNEQFF.